The 30 T cell receptor beta chains presented below share a single source sample, sequenced in a study of tumor-infiltrating lymphocytes in localized non-small cell lung cancer. Generated by immunoSEQ multiplex PCR, the TCRdb table keeps only in-frame clones and is missing some. The data hold 25,000 to 30,000 clones, with over 75% observed a single time. The sequenced sample was lung tumor tissue. The receptors derive from a human donor with non-small cell lung cancer.

This clone showed up just once. CDR3 protein: CASSRWDREETQYF. The CDR3 DNA reads TGTGCCAGCAGTAGATGGGACAGGGAAGAGACCCAGTACTTC. The chain has TRBV6-6 and TRBJ2-5; 9 bases are shared with TRBD1. CDR3 length: 14 residues. Germline values: CDR1 MNHNY, CDR2 SVGAGI (reference sequence). Losses at the gene ends were 5 bases for V and 3 bases for J; bases not matched to a gene: 4.

The CDR3 spells CASSVEGTGGGYGYTF. CDR3 in DNA: TGTGCCAGCAGCGTAGAGGGGACAGGGGGCGGCTATGGCTACACCTTC. The chain employs TRBV9 and TRBJ1-2; 12 bases are shared with TRBD1. Germline trimming cut 0 bases from V and 4 bases from J; bases unmatched to any gene: 4. Per germline, CDR1 SGDLS and CDR2 YYNGEE. This CDR3 region has 16 residues.

This clone turned up a few times. This chain uses TRBV2 with TRBJ2-5, with 15 bases aligning to TRBD2. The germline V gene has CDR1 SNHLY and CDR2 FYNNEI. The CDR3 runs 19 residues. The ends lost 1 base at V and 9 bases at J; junction bases unmatched: 15. CDR3 in amino acids: CASSEVSGTSGGTRRAQYF. CDR3 DNA: TGTGCCAGCAGTGAAGTGAGTGGGACTAGCGGGGGGACCCGGAGGGCCCAGTACTTC.

V usage is TRBV20-1 and J usage is TRBJ2-7, with unresolved D. The V end was cut by 0 bases, the J end by 6 bases, with 6 bases between. This CDR3 has 11 residues. Germline loops: CDR1 DFQATT, CDR2 SNEGSKA (reference sequence). CDR3: CSARDPPEQYF. In DNA form, the CDR3 reads TGCAGTGCTAGAGATCCTCCCGAGCAGTACTTC.

In the case of this clone: This sample also contains other DNA sequences that code for the same CDR3. The V gene is TRBV7-9, the J gene TRBJ2-6; the D gene is possibly TRBD1 (6 bases). This CDR3 spans 17 amino acids. V lost 3 bases and J lost 0, with 12 bases in between. CDR1 is SEHNR, CDR2 FQNEAQ, per germline (reference sequence). Here the CDR3 DNA reads TGTGCCAGCAGCTTGGGGGCGGGCTCCTCTGGGGCCAACGTCCTGACTTTC. Translated: CASSLGAGSSGANVLTF.

The CDR3 sequence is CATKTGGTEAFF. DNA of the CDR3: TGTGCCACTAAGACAGGGGGCACTGAAGCTTTCTTT. The chain carries TRBV19 and TRBJ1-1; the match to TRBD1 covers 9 bases. With V trimmed by 10 bases and J by 4 bases, 4 bases remained unmatched. The CDR3 length is 12 residues. Germline V gene lookup returns CDR1 LNHDA and CDR2 SQIVND (reference sequence).

The chain has TRBV5-1 and TRBJ2-1; TRBD2 matches at 13 bases. After removal of 4 bases from V and 3 bases from J, the junction contained 4 bases not matched to a gene. This CDR3 contains 16 residues. The germline gives CDR1 SGHRS, CDR2 YFSETQ. The CDR3 nucleotides are TGCGCCAGCAGCCGGACTAGCGGGGGTATCTACAATGAGCAGTTCTTC. It codes for CASSRTSGGIYNEQFF.

V usage is TRBV30 and J usage is TRBJ1-1; tentatively, D is TRBD1 (5 bases). Between the trimmed V and J ends, which lost 3 bases and 6 bases, there was a span of 17 bases. The CDR3 contains 14 residues. Per the germline V gene, CDR1 is GTSNPN and CDR2 is SVGIG (reference sequence). The CDR3 DNA reads TGTGCCTGGAGGTCCCCCGGATGGGGCGCTGAAGCTTTCTTT. This sequence encodes CAWRSPGWGAEAFF.

This sequence joins TRBV4-3 and TRBJ1-4; TRBD1 is a possible D gene (5 bases). Trimming left V 0 bases short and J 8 bases short, with 16 bases between. Germline V CDR1 and CDR2: LGHNA, YSLEER. The CDR3 length is 16 residues. DNA of the CDR3: TGCGCCAGCAGCCAAGATCTGAAGGGGCAAGGGGAAAAACTGTTTTTT. Residues: CASSQDLKGQGEKLFF.

CDR3 in amino acids: CASSPPAGELFF. DNA for the CDR3: TGTGCCAGCAGTCCCCCCGCCGGGGAGCTGTTTTTT. This chain connects TRBV6-5 to TRBJ2-2; D unclear. Germline CDR1 is MNHEY and CDR2 is SVGAGI. V shed 5 bases and J shed 6 bases, with 7 bases lying between them. The CDR3 length is 12 residues.

The chain combines TRBV9 with TRBJ1-6; no definite D call. Per the germline V gene, CDR1 is SGDLS and CDR2 is YYNGEE. The CDR3 totals 16 residues. The ends were cut back, 0 bases at V and 4 bases at J, with 11 bases in the middle. CDR3 in DNA: TGTGCCAGCAGCGTAGGGGGTGACCCTTATAATTCACCCCTCCACTTT. It codes for CASSVGGDPYNSPLHF.

This clone was seen only a few times. This chain connects TRBV6-1 to TRBJ1-6, with no clear D. Germline V gene lookup returns CDR1 MNHNS and CDR2 SASEGT. CDR3 size: 14 residues. Trimming removed 8 bases at V and 4 bases at J, with 12 bases between. CDR3 nucleotides: TGTGCCAGCTCCGCCGGGCCATATAATTCACCCCTCCACTTT. This gives the protein CASSAGPYNSPLHF.

The chain couples TRBV9 to TRBJ2-1; maybe TRBD2 (6 bases). The CDR3 sequence is 15 residues long. Germline CDR1 is SGDLS and CDR2 is YYNGEE. V lost 2 bases to trimming and J lost 2 bases, with 11 bases between them. The CDR3 loop reads CASSVSGGTYNEQFF. Here the CDR3 DNA reads TGTGCCAGCAGCGTGTCCGGGGGAACCTACAATGAGCAGTTCTTC.

The chain employs TRBV19 and TRBJ1-1, with D maybe TRBD1 (5 bases). Trimming left V 5 bases short and J 5 bases short, with 12 bases between. The CDR3 contains 13 residues. The germline gives CDR1 LNHDA, CDR2 SQIVND (reference sequence). The chain's CDR3 is CASSEPWGTEAFF. CDR3 nucleotides: TGTGCCAGTAGTGAGCCCTGGGGGACTGAAGCTTTCTTT.

This clone was seen a few times. The chain is built from TRBV4-3 and TRBJ2-3; either TRBD1 or TRBD2 may supply D (6 bases each). V dropped 1 base and J dropped 5 bases, with 10 bases sitting between them. The CDR3 consists of 14 residues. Germline V gene data show CDR1 as LGHNA and CDR2 as YSLEER. CDR3 nucleotides: TGCGCCAGCAGCCAAGGGGGGGCCGGAGATACGCAGTATTTT. This gives the protein CASSQGGAGDTQYF.

The J gene is TRBJ1-2, the V gene TRBV7-2; 10 bases are a match to TRBD1. Losses at the gene ends were 5 bases for V and 6 bases for J; bases not matched to a gene: 3. This CDR3 region has 13 residues. Germline V gene lookup returns CDR1 SGHTA and CDR2 FQGNSA. The CDR3 coding sequence is TGTGCCAGCAGCCGGGACAGGGGAAATGGCTACACCTTC. As protein: CASSRDRGNGYTF.

The chain uses TRBV7-3 and TRBJ2-1, with 7 bases that match TRBD1. The ends lost 5 bases at V and 6 bases at J; junction bases unmatched: 4. The CDR3 length is 13 residues. The germline CDR1 and CDR2 sequences are SGHTA and FQGTGA. The CDR3 here is CASSENRGNEQFF. The CDR3 nucleotides are TGTGCCAGCAGCGAGAACAGGGGCAATGAGCAGTTCTTC.

The chain uses TRBV7-8 and TRBJ1-5; D call uncertain. This CDR3 is built from 15 residues. V was clipped by 5 bases and J by 8 bases, with 19 bases between them. CDR1 SGHVS and CDR2 FQNEAQ come from the germline V gene. CDR3 amino acids: CASSLRRQPAEPQHF. As DNA, the CDR3 is TGTGCCAGCAGCCTACGGAGGCAGCCCGCAGAGCCCCAGCATTTT.

The CDR3 sequence is CASSLAGDYSGNTIYF. The DNA for the CDR3 is TGCGCCAGCAGCTTGGCGGGGGATTACTCTGGAAACACCATATATTTT. The chain combines TRBV5-1 with TRBJ1-3; D may be TRBD1 (5 bases). The CDR3 is made up of 16 amino acids. The germline V and J ends were trimmed by 0 bases and 0 bases, with 10 bases remaining between them. Per the germline V gene, CDR1 is SGHRS and CDR2 is YFSETQ.

This chain connects TRBV19 to TRBJ2-5; unclear D gene. V was shortened by 5 bases and J by 7 bases, with 11 bases between the two germline ends. CDR1 is LNHDA and CDR2 is SQIVND in the germline V gene (reference sequence). CDR3 length: 12 residues. CDR3 sequence reads: CASSHRSGTQYF. The CDR3, as DNA: TGTGCCAGTAGTCACCGGTCGGGGACCCAGTACTTC. Full variable domain (missing parts from reference TRBV19 and TRBJ2-5): DGGITQSPKYLFRKEGQNVTLSCEQNLNHDAMYWYRQDPGQGLRLIYYSQIVNDFQKGDIAEGYSVSREKKESFPLTVTSAQKNPTAFYLCASSHRSGTQYFGPGTRLLVL.

The chain couples TRBV18 to TRBJ1-1, with TRBD1 matching 8 bases. CDR1 and CDR2 from the germline V gene are KGHSH and LQKENI. The CDR3 is made up of 15 amino acids. Unmatched junction bases numbered 5, after V lost 0 bases and J lost 5 bases. The CDR3 nucleotides read TGTGCCAGCTCACCACCTACAGGGGGTGTTACTGAAGCTTTCTTT. Its protein product is CASSPPTGGVTEAFF.

This sequence joins TRBV2 and TRBJ2-7; 7 bases are shared with TRBD1. J gave up 3 bases and V 10 bases, and 9 bases lay outside the gene matches. This CDR3 spans 13 amino acids. Germline CDR1 and CDR2: SNHLY and FYNNEI. The CDR3 spells CAISDRALYEQYF. The CDR3 DNA follows: TGTGCCATCTCAGACAGGGCGCTCTACGAGCAGTACTTC.

The chain joins TRBV10-3 to TRBJ1-1, with D perhaps matching TRBD1 (6 bases). The CDR3 is 16 residues long. From germline, CDR1 is ENHRY and CDR2 SYGVKD. The V gene lost 6 bases and the J gene lost 2 bases, with 19 bases spanning the gap. The CDR3 reads CAISRNQGMRNTEAFF. The CDR3 DNA is TGTGCCATCAGCAGGAATCAGGGGATGCGAAACACTGAAGCTTTCTTT.

The chain employs TRBV7-9 and TRBJ1-1, with D maybe TRBD1 (6 bases). CDR1 and CDR2 from the germline V gene are SEHNR and FQNEAQ (reference sequence). Trimming removed 2 bases from V and 8 bases from J, with 24 bases in between. CDR3 length equals 17 residues. CDR3: CASSLSDGRGGRGEAFF. The DNA for the CDR3 is TGTGCCAGCAGCTTATCGGATGGTAGGGGGGGCCGTGGGGAAGCTTTCTTT.

The rearrangement uses TRBV29-1 and TRBJ2-7; TRBD1 matches 8 bases. This CDR3 is built from 14 residues. With V trimmed by 3 bases and J by 6 bases, 10 bases remained unmatched. Germline V lookup: CDR1 SQVTM, CDR2 ANQGSEA. CDR3 sequence (DNA): TGCAGCGTTGATCCCGGGACAGGCGCTCTCGAGCAGTACTTC. Translation: CSVDPGTGALEQYF.

This rearrangement joins TRBV6-1 to TRBJ1-2; 10 nucleotides match TRBD1. Looked up from germline, CDR1 is MNHNS and CDR2 is SASEGT. The CDR3 is 15 amino acids. After removal of 4 bases from V and 4 bases from J, the junction contained 6 bases not matched to a gene. The CDR3 DNA follows: TGTGCCAGCAGTGTCACCGGGACAGGGGCCTATGGCTACACCTTC. Amino acid sequence: CASSVTGTGAYGYTF.

The CDR3 loop is CASSLAWGTSPQETQYF. The CDR3 DNA is TGTGCCAGCAGCTTAGCATGGGGGACTAGCCCCCAAGAGACCCAGTACTTC. The chain has TRBV7-2 and TRBJ2-5, with 9 positions matching TRBD2. Germline V CDR1 and CDR2: SGHTA, FQGNSA. The trim removed 0 bases at V and 1 base at J, leaving 6 bases unmatched. The CDR3 totals 17 residues.

The rearrangement uses TRBV7-9 and TRBJ2-2; TRBD1 agrees at 9 bases. Germline V gene sequence: CDR1 SEHNR, CDR2 FQNEAQ (reference sequence). CDR3 size: 16 residues. V trimming: 2 bases; J trimming: 6 bases; junction bases outside the gene matches: 7. CDR3 DNA sequence: TGTGCCAGCAGCTTAAAAGGGACAGGGAAAGCCGGGGAGCTGTTTTTT. Its translation: CASSLKGTGKAGELFF.

This clone appeared a single time. The chain recombines TRBV29-1 with TRBJ1-2; D perhaps matches TRBD1 (6 bases). V was pared by 5 bases and J by 6 bases, with 13 bases between. This CDR3 is built from 12 residues. Germline CDR1 is SQVTM and CDR2 is ANQGSEA. CDR3 loop: CSVQQGGDGYTF. The CDR3 coding sequence is TGCAGCGTTCAACAGGGAGGGGATGGCTACACCTTC.

The chain uses TRBV5-4 and TRBJ2-7; TRBD2 might be the D (5 bases). Deletions cut 4 bases from V and 3 bases from J, with 11 bases between. This CDR3 is built from 13 residues. CDR1 is SGHNT and CDR2 is YYREEE in the germline V gene (reference sequence). The CDR3 loop is CASSADWNYEQYF. The CDR3 bases are TGTGCCAGCAGCGCGGACTGGAACTACGAGCAGTACTTC.